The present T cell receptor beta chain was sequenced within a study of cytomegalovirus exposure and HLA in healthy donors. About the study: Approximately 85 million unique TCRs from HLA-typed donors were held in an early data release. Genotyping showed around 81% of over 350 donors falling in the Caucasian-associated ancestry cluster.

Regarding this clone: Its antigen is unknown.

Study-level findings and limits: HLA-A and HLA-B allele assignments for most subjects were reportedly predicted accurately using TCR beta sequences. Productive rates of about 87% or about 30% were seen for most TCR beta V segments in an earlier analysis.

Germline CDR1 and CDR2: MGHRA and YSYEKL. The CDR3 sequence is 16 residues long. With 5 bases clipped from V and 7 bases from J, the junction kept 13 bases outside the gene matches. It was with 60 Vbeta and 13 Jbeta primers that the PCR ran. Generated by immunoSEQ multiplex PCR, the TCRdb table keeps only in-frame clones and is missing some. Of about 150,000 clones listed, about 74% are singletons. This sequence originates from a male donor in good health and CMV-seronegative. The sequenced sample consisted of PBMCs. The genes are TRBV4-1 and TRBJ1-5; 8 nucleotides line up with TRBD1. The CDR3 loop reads CASSSILRGREQPQHF. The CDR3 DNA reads TGCGCCAGCAGCTCGATACTCAGGGGGCGAGAACAGCCCCAGCATTTT.